The present T cell receptor (beta chain) was sequenced within a study of blood T cell repertoires in COVID-19. CDR1 and CDR2 from the germline V gene are SGHRS and YFSETQ. V lost 6 bases and J 5 bases, leaving 14 bases between the germline ends. The CDR3 spans 13 residues. The protocol was immunoSEQ multiplex PCR, while the TCRdb copy is restricted to in-frame clones and leaves out a portion. The sample lists about 300,000 clones, more than 75% occurring once. Input material: peripheral blood. The genes are TRBV5-1 and TRBJ2-5, with D tentatively TRBD1 (6 bases). The TCR was taken from a man in his 70s with acute or convalescent COVID-19. CDR3 region: CASNQQGMETQYF. DNA for the CDR3: TGCGCCAGCAACCAGCAGGGGATGGAGACCCAGTACTTC.